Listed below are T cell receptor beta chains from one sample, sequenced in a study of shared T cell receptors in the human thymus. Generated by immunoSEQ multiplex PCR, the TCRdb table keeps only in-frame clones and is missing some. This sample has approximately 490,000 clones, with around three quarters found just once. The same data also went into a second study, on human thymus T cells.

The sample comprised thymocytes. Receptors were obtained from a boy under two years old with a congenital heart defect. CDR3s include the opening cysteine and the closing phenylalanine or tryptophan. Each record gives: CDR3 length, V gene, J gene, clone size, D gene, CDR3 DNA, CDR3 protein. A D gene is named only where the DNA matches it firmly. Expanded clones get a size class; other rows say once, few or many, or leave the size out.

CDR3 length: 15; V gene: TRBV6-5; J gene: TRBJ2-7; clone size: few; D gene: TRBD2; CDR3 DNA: TGTGCCAGCAGGTGCGGGAGAGATATATCCTACGAGCAGTACTTC; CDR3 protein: CASRCGRDISYEQYF
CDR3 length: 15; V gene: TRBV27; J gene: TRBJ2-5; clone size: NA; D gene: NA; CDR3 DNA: TGTGCCAGCAGTACGATCGGGACTTCCCAAGAGACCCAGTACTTC; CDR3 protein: CASSTIGTSQETQYF
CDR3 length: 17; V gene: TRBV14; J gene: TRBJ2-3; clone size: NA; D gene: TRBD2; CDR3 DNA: TGTGCCAGCAGCCATTGCGGGAGAGGGCTTAGACCAGATACGCAGTATTTT; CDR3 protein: CASSHCGRGLRPDTQYF
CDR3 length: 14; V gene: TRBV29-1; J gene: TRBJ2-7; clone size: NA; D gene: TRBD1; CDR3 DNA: TGCAGCGTTACCTGGGACAGGGGAATGTACGAGCAGTACTTC; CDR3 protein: CSVTWDRGMYEQYF
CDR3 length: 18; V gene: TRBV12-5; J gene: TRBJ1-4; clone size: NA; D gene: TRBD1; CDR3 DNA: TGTGCTAGTGGTTTGCCTCACAGGGGAGCTGACTCTAATGAAAAACTGTTTTTT; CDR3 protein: CASGLPHRGADSNEKLFF
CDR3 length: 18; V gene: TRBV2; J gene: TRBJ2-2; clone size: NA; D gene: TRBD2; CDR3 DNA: TGTGCCAGCAGCGAAGGCTCCGGGACTAGCGGGACGGTCGGGGAGCTGTTTTTT; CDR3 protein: CASSEGSGTSGTVGELFF
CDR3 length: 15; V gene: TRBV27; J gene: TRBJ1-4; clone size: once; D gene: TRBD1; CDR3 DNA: TGTGCCAGCAGTTTACGAGGGGGCGCTAATGAAAAACTGTTTTTT; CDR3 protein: CASSLRGGANEKLFF
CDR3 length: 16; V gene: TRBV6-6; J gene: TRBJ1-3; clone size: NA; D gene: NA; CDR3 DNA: TGTGCCAGCAGTTACCCGGAGGGGGGGCACGAAAACACCATATATTTT; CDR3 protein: CASSYPEGGHENTIYF
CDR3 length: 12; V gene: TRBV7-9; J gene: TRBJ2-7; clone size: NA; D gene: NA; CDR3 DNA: TGTGCCAGCAGCTTTCCTCCCTACGAGCAGTACTTC; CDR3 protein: CASSFPPYEQYF
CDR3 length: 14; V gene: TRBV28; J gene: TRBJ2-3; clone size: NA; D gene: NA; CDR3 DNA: TGTGCCAGCAGTTTAGATGTCGGTGCAGATACGCAGTATTTT; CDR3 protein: CASSLDVGADTQYF
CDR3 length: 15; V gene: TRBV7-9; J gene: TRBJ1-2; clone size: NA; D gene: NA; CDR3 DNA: TGTGCCAGCAGCCCTCGGGGAGGGAGGGCCTATGGCTACACCTTC; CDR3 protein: CASSPRGGRAYGYTF
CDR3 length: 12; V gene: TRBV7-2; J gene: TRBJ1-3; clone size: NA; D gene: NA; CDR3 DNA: TGTGCCAGCAGCTTGCACCCGGACACCATATATTTT; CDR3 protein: CASSLHPDTIYF
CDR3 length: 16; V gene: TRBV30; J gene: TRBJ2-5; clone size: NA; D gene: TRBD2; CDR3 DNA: TGTGCCTGGAGTGTCTGGGGCGGGAGGGCCGGGGAGACCCAGTACTTC; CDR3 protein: CAWSVWGGRAGETQYF
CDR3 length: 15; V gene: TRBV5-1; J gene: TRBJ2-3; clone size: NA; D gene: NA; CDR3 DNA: TGCGCCAGCAGCTTGACAGGGATGAGCACAGATACGCAGTATTTT; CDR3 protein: CASSLTGMSTDTQYF
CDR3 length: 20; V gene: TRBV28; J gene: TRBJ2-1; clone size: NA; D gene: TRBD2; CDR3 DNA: TGTGCCAGCAGTCCGGAAGGGACTAGCGGGAGCCTATCCTCCTACAATGAGCAGTTCTTC; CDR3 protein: CASSPEGTSGSLSSYNEQFF
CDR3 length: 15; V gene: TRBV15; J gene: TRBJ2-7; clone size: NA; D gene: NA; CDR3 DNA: TGTGCCACCAGCAGGAACAGGGTCGGGGCCTACGAGCAGTACTTC; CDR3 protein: CATSRNRVGAYEQYF
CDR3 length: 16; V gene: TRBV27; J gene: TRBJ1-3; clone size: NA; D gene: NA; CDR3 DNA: TGTGCCAGCAGTTTAAACGGGGAATCCTCTGGAAACACCATATATTTT; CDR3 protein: CASSLNGESSGNTIYF
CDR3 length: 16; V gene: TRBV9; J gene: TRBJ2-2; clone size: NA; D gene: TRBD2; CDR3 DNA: TGTGCCAGCAGCGTAGGACTAGCGGGAGTCACCGGGGAGCTGTTTTTT; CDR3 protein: CASSVGLAGVTGELFF
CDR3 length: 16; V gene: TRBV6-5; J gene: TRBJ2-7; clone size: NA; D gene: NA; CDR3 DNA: TGTGCCAGCAGTTACTCCCCCAGCGGGCGGAAGGACGAGCAGTACTTC; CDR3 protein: CASSYSPSGRKDEQYF
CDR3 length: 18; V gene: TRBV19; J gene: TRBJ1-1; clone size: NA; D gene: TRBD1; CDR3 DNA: TGTGCCAGTAGTGCTGGACTGGGACAGGGGTCTTCGGAGACTGAAGCTTTCTTT; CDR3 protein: CASSAGLGQGSSETEAFF
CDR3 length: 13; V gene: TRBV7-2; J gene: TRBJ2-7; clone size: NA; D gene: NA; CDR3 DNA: TGTGCCAGCAGCTTGTTCGACACTCGCGAGCAGTACTTC; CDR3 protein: CASSLFDTREQYF
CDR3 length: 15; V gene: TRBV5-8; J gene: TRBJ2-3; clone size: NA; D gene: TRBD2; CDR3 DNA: TGTGCCAGCAGCGCGAGGACTAGACGGGAGGATACGCAGTATTTT; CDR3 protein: CASSARTRREDTQYF
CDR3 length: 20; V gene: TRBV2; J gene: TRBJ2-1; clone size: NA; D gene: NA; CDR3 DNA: TGTGCCAGCAGTGTTGCGAGACCGGGGAATTCCACCACCAAAAACAATGAGCAGTTCTTC; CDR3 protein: CASSVARPGNSTTKNNEQFF
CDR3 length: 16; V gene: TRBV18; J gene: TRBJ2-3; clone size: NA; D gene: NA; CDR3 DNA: TGTGCCAGCTCCCGAGTACCGCGCCAACTCACAGATACGCAGTATTTT; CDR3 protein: CASSRVPRQLTDTQYF
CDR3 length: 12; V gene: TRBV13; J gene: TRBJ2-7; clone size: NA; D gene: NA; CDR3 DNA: TGTGCCAGCAGCTTATACGGGGGCGAGCAGTACTTC; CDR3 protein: CASSLYGGEQYF
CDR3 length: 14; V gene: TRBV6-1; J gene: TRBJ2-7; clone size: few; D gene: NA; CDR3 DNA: TGTGCCAGCAGTGAAAGCAGGGTACCAGACGAGCAGTACTTC; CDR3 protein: CASSESRVPDEQYF
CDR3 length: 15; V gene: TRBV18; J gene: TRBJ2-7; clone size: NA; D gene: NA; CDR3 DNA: TGTGCCAGCTCACCACCCCCAGGGGAGAGGTACGAGCAGTACTTC; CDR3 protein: CASSPPPGERYEQYF
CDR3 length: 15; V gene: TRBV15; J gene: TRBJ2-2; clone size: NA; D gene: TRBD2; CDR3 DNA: TGTGCCACCAGCAGAGTTAGCGGGGAGACCGGGGAGCTGTTTTTT; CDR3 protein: CATSRVSGETGELFF
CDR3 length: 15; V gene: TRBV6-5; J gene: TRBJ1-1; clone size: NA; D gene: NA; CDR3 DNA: TGTGCCAGCAGTTTAGGGGAACTTGGAAGGACTGAAGCTTTCTTT; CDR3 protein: CASSLGELGRTEAFF
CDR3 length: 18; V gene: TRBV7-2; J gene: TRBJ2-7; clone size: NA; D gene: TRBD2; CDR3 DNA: TGTGCCAGCAGCTTACCAACTAGCGGGAGGGCCGGCTCCTACGAGCAGTACTTC; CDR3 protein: CASSLPTSGRAGSYEQYF
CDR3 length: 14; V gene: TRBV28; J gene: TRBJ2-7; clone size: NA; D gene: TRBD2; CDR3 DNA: TGTGCCAGCAATAGCGGGAGTATCGCCTACGAGCAGTACTTC; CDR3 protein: CASNSGSIAYEQYF
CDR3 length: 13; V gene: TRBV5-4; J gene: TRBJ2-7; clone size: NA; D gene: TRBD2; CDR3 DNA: TGTGCCAGCAGCTTGCGCGGGAGGAGCGAGCAGTACTTC; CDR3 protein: CASSLRGRSEQYF
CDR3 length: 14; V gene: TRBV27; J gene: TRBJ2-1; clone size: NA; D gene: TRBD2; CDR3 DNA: TGTGCCATCCAGCGGGCTAGCGGACACAATGAGCAGTTCTTC; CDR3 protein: CAIQRASGHNEQFF
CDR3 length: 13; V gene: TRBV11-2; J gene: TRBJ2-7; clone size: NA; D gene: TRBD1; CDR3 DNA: TGTGCCAGCAGTCCGACAGGGGGCTACGAGCAGTACTTC; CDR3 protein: CASSPTGGYEQYF
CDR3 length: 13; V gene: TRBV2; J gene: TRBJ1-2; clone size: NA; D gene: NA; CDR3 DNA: TGTGCCAGCAGACCTGGACACTCTCAGGGCTACACCTTC; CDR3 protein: CASRPGHSQGYTF
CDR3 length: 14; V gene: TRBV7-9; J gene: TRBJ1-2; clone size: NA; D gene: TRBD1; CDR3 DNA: TGTGCCAGCAGCTGGACAGGGGGGGACTATGGCTACACCTTC; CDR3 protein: CASSWTGGDYGYTF
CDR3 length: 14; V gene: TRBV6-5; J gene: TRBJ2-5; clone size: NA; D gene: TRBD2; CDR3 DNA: TGTGCCAGCAGTTCAGCGGGAGGATCTGAGACCCAGTACTTC; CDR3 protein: CASSSAGGSETQYF
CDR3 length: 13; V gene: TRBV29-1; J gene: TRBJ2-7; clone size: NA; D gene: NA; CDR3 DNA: TGCAGCGTTTCGACGGGAGTCTCCTACGAGCAGTACTTC; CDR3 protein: CSVSTGVSYEQYF
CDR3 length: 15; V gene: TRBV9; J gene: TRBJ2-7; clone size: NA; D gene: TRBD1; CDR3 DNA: TGTGCCAGCGGGGGTCAGGGGGCGACAACCTACGAGCAGTACTTC; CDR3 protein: CASGGQGATTYEQYF
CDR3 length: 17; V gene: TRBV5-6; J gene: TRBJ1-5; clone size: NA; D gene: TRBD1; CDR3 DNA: TGTGCCAGCAGCTTGAGGGACAGGGAAGGGAGTAATCAGCCCCAGCATTTT; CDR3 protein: CASSLRDREGSNQPQHF
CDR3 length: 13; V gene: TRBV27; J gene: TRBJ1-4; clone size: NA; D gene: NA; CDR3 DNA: TGTGCCAGCAGTCCCCTATCATCTGAAAAACTGTTTTTT; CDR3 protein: CASSPLSSEKLFF
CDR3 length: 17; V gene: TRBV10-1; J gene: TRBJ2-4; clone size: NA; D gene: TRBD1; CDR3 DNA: TGCGCCAGCAGTGAAACCGGGACAGGGGAGGCCAAAAACATTCAGTACTTC; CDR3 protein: CASSETGTGEAKNIQYF
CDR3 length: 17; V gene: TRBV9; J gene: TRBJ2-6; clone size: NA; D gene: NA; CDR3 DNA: TGTGCCAGCAGCCTTCTTCTGGGGGGTAGGGGGGCCAACGTCCTGACTTTC; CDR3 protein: CASSLLLGGRGANVLTF
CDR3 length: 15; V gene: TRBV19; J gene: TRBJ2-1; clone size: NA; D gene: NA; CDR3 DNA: TGTGCCAGTAGTATAGGAATAGCAACCTACAATGAGCAGTTCTTC; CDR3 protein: CASSIGIATYNEQFF
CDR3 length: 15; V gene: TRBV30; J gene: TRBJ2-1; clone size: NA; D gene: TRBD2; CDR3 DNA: TGTGCCTGGAGTTACGGGACTAGCGGGAGGAATGAGCAGTTCTTC; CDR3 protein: CAWSYGTSGRNEQFF
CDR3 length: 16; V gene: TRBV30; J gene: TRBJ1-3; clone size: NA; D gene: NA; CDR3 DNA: TGTGCCTGGAGTACCCCTCAGGGGATCTCTGGAAACACCATATATTTT; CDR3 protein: CAWSTPQGISGNTIYF
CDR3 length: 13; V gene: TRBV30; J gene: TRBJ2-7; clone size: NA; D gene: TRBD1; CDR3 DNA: TGTGCCTGGAAACAGGGGTTTTGCTACGAGCAGTACTTC; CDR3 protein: CAWKQGFCYEQYF
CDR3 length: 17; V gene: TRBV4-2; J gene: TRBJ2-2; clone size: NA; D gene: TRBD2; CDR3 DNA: TGTGCCAGCAGCCGCGGGACCGGGACTAGAATCCCCGGGGAGCTGTTTTTT; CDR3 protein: CASSRGTGTRIPGELFF
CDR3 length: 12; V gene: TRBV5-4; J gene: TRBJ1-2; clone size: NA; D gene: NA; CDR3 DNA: TGTGCCAGCAGCTTGGTACGAGGGGGCTACACCTTC; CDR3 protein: CASSLVRGGYTF
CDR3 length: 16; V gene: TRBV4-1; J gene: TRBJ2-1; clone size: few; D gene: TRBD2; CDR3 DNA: TGCGCCAGCAGCACCGTCGTAGCGGGAGTCTACAATGAGCAGTTCTTC; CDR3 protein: CASSTVVAGVYNEQFF